The source of this T cell receptor beta chain is a study of tumor-infiltrating lymphocytes in primary liver carcinoma. Study overall: Patients included men and women of 30 to 69 years.

Without any cell sorting, about 20-32 mg of bulk tissue yielded co-extracted RNA and DNA. Findings and limits, study-wide: Tumors and blood were compared for top-250-clone fraction, and tumors had the significantly higher value (p = 0.039). It was tumor-adjacent and tumor-blood pairs that overlapped less than tumor region pairs did.

A primer matching the constant region was used to make TCR beta cDNA from approximately 0.45 ug of total RNA. Slightly modified ARM-PCR with three nested multiplex PCR rounds yielded TCR beta libraries. The study ran its first two PCR rounds for 9 to 10 cycles each, using TRBV1-TRBV30 forward primers and a C-beta reverse primer. TCRdb reanalysed the multiplex PCR reads using MiXCR and keeps one entry per CDR3 protein. The table records approximately 92,000 distinct CDR3 sequences, about 73% of them present only once. As for this clonotype: Its antigen remains unknown. Compared with germline, one end of the junction differs, possibly owing to a read error.

In germline, CDR1 is SQVTM, CDR2 ANQGSEA. This CDR3 region has 13 residues. This clonotype originated in a man aged 35-49 years with primary liver carcinoma and hepatitis B virus infection. Sequencing input: tumor-adjacent normal liver tissue. The V call is TRBV29-1, the J call TRBJ1-1; D uncertain. CDR3 in DNA: TGCACCGTTGACGCAGCCACGAACAGTGAAGCTTTCTTT. Amino acid sequence: CTVDAATNSEAFF.